The 4 T cell receptor beta chains in this list originate from one sample, sequenced in a study of blood T cell repertoires in COVID-19. Sequencing used immunoSEQ multiplex PCR; TCRdb keeps in-frame clones, though not all of them. The table has around 70,000 clones, roughly 77% seen once; the top ten hold 8% to 10%. The sequenced sample was peripheral blood. The receptor source for this set is a human donor in a cohort sampled during active COVID-19.

This clone was seen a handful of times. The chain joins TRBV11-2 to TRBJ1-6, with no clear D. Trimming took 2 bases from V and 7 from J, leaving 9 bases between them. Germline loops: CDR1 SGHAT, CDR2 FQNNGV. The CDR3 loop spans 14 amino acids. CDR3 sequence reads: CASSLIDGNSPLHF. DNA for the CDR3: TGTGCCAGCAGCTTAATCGACGGGAATTCACCCCTCCACTTT. Full variable domain (rest looked up from reference TRBV11-2 and TRBJ1-6): EAGVAQSPRYKIIEKRQSVAFWCNPISGHATLYWYQQILGQGPKLLIQFQNNGVVDDSQLPKDRFSAERLKGVDSTLKIQPAKLEDSAVYLCASSLIDGNSPLHFGNGTRLTVT.

This clone was seen just once. This rearrangement joins TRBV19 to TRBJ2-5; TRBD1 matches at 10 bases. The junction had 4 bases not matched to a gene; V was cut back by 4 bases and J by 5 bases. Germline V gene sequence: CDR1 LNHDA, CDR2 SQIVND (reference sequence). This CDR3 has 14 amino acids. CDR3 amino acids: CASSRQGAWETQYF. The CDR3 DNA reads TGTGCCAGTAGTAGACAGGGGGCTTGGGAGACCCAGTACTTC.

The sample holds one count of this clone. The chain links TRBV19 to TRBJ1-2; TRBD1 agrees at 10 bases. The V gene end was trimmed by 6 bases and the J gene end by 0 bases; junction bases not matched to a gene: 4. CDR1 is LNHDA, CDR2 SQIVND, per germline (reference sequence). The CDR3 consists of 15 residues. The CDR3 region has the DNA TGTGCCAGTAGCACTGGGACAGGGGCTAACTATGGCTACACCTTC. It yields the protein CASSTGTGANYGYTF. Filled out from reference TRBV19 and TRBJ1-2, the complete variable domain reads DGGITQSPKYLFRKEGQNVTLSCEQNLNHDAMYWYRQDPGQGLRLIYYSQIVNDFQKGDIAEGYSVSREKKESFPLTVTSAQKNPTAFYLCASSTGTGANYGYTFGSGTRLTVV.

The V call is TRBV6-5, the J call TRBJ1-3, with a tentative D call TRBD1 (5 bases). V was clipped by 4 bases and J by 2 bases, with 12 bases between them. CDR1 MNHEY and CDR2 SVGAGI come from the germline V gene. This CDR3 has 15 residues. In DNA, the CDR3 is TGTGCCAGCAGTTCCAGGGAGGCCCCTGGAAACACCATATATTTT. This gives the protein CASSSREAPGNTIYF.